Each of the 2 T cell receptor beta chains below was sequenced from the same sample in a study of PD-L1 blockade in urothelial cancer. Time point defined: peripheral blood 6 weeks after treatment start. Libraries were prepared by immunoSEQ multiplex PCR; TCRdb keeps only in-frame clonotypes and omits some of them. The table has about 48,000 clones, approximately 78% seen once. The material sequenced was PBMCs, taken around atezolizumab (anti-PD-L1) treatment. These receptors came from a man aged 70-80 years with urothelial cancer.

V gene TRBV7-2 combines with J gene TRBJ2-1; 12 bases agree with TRBD2. Germline V CDR1 and CDR2: SGHTA, FQGNSA. This CDR3 contains 16 residues. V lost 5 bases, J lost 4 bases, and 6 bases stayed unmatched. CDR3 in DNA: TGTGCCAGCAGCCTGAGACTAGCGGGAGCATACAATGAGCAGTTCTTC. Translated: CASSLRLAGAYNEQFF. The variable domain in full, with the rest retrieved from reference TRBV7-2 and TRBJ2-1, is GAGVSQSPSNKVTEKGKDVELRCDPISGHTALYWYRQSLGQGLEFLIYFQGNSAPDKSGLPSDRFSAERTGGSVSTLTIQRTQQEDSAVYLCASSLRLAGAYNEQFFGPGTRLTVL.

The V call is TRBV5-1, the J call TRBJ1-1; D may be TRBD1 (5 bases). The CDR3 loop spans 15 amino acids. The V gene lost 4 bases and the J gene lost 2 bases, with 15 bases spanning the gap. Looked up from germline, CDR1 is SGHRS and CDR2 is YFSETQ. CDR3 amino acids: CASSLTGRGNTEAFF. Written as DNA, the CDR3 is TGCGCCAGCAGCCTCACTGGGAGGGGTAACACTGAAGCTTTCTTT.